This T cell receptor (beta chain) was obtained from a study of blood T cell repertoires in COVID-19. Study-level background: Acute-phase and convalescent COVID-19 samples originated in the United States, Italy and Spain.

The CDR3 is 19 residues long. V lost 0 bases and J lost 0; bases outside the gene matches: 11. The germline gives CDR1 MGHRA, CDR2 YSYEKL. In the authors' methods: Using reference gene primer amplification, nucleated cell counts were estimated. The assay was immunoSEQ multiplex PCR, and TCRdb's table has in-frame clones only and misses some. V, J and clone size are those of that table, while D and trimming were read from the DNA. The table has more than 110,000 clones, roughly 82% seen once. This TCR derives from a man of 80 years or more with acute or convalescent COVID-19. Sequencing was performed on peripheral blood. The chain carries TRBV4-1 and TRBJ2-3; 8 bases match TRBD2. The CDR3 sequence: CASSQDGVAGMSSTDTQYF. CDR3 sequence (DNA): TGCGCCAGCAGCCAAGATGGGGTAGCGGGGATGTCTAGCACAGATACGCAGTATTTT.